Following are 21 T cell receptor beta chains from one sample sequenced in a study of cytomegalovirus exposure and HLA in healthy donors. The table came from immunoSEQ multiplex PCR; TCRdb's copy has only in-frame clones and leaves some out. The profile covers 150,000 to 250,000 clones, with roughly 84% appearing a single time and roughly 12% taken by the ten largest. Sample: PBMCs. These receptors came from a woman aged 30 to 39 in good health and CMV-seropositive.

The chain employs TRBV19 and TRBJ2-7, with 8 positions matching TRBD2. Germline V gives CDR1 LNHDA, CDR2 SQIVND (reference sequence). The length of the CDR3 is 17 residues. V was pared by 1 base and J by 3 bases, with 11 bases of the junction left unmatched. The CDR3 coding sequence is TGTGCCAGTAGTATAGGAGGACTAGCCGACGTTATCTACGAGCAGTACTTC. It codes for CASSIGGLADVIYEQYF.

The V and J genes are TRBV4-2 and TRBJ2-1; 7 bases fit TRBD2. J was trimmed by 6 bases and V by 11 bases; bases with no gene match: 13. This CDR3 is 14 amino acids long. Per germline, CDR1 LGHNA and CDR2 YNFKEQ. The CDR3 spells CASGGLADLNEQFF. The CDR3 DNA reads TGTGCCTCCGGAGGGCTAGCGGACCTCAATGAGCAGTTCTTC.

Only a few counts were recorded for this clone. One end of the junction is discordant with germline, which a read error may explain. This chain uses TRBV2 with TRBJ2-1, with TRBD2 matching 9 bases. Germline CDR1 is SNHLY and CDR2 is FYNNEI. The CDR3 has 16 amino acids. The CDR3, as DNA: TGTGCCAGCCGTGAGCGGGAGGCTCACCCAAACAATGAGCAGTTCTTC. It yields the protein CASREREAHPNNEQFF.

The genes are TRBV28 and TRBJ2-5, with a tentative D call TRBD2 (5 bases). Trimming cost V 3 bases and J 5 bases, with 16 bases left between them. Germline CDR1 and CDR2: MDHEN and SYDVKM. The length of the CDR3 is 15 residues. The CDR3 coding sequence is TGTGCCAGCAGTTTCCCCCTTAGCGATGAGGAGACCCAGTACTTC. It yields the protein CASSFPLSDEETQYF.

The rearrangement uses TRBV5-1 and TRBJ2-7; maybe TRBD1 (5 bases). CDR1 SGHRS and CDR2 YFSETQ come from the germline V gene. Trimming shortened V by 9 bases and J by 0 bases, and 22 bases separated the two germline ends. CDR3 length equals 16 residues. The CDR3: CATSEIVGASSYEQYF. In DNA form, the CDR3 reads TGCGCCACTTCCGAAATCGTAGGGGCGAGCTCCTACGAGCAGTACTTC.

The gene calls are TRBV28 and TRBJ2-7, with 15 bases fitting TRBD2. The CDR3 sequence is 15 residues long. Per the germline V gene, CDR1 is MDHEN and CDR2 is SYDVKM. The J segment lost 6 bases and the V segment lost 6 bases, leaving 6 bases of the junction unmatched. This CDR3 reads CASRGLAGGSGEQYF. The CDR3 region has the DNA TGTGCCAGCAGGGGACTAGCGGGAGGTTCCGGCGAGCAGTACTTC.

CDR3 coding DNA: TGTGCCAGCAGCCCCGACATCCCTTATGGCTACACCTTC. Protein: CASSPDIPYGYTF. V gene TRBV6-5 combines with J gene TRBJ1-2; no firm D call. The CDR3 totals 13 residues. V shed 6 bases and J shed 5 bases, with 13 bases lying between them. The germline V gene has CDR1 MNHEY and CDR2 SVGAGI.

This sequence joins TRBV2 and TRBJ1-1; D gene unclear. Trimming took off 0 bases at V and 2 bases at J, with 13 bases between the two ends. CDR3 length equals 16 residues. Germline loops: CDR1 SNHLY, CDR2 FYNNEI. CDR3 sequence (DNA): TGTGCCAGCAGTGAAGCTGGGCGGGTAGGAAACACTGAAGCTTTCTTT. It is translated as CASSEAGRVGNTEAFF.

The rearrangement links TRBV7-9 to TRBJ1-2, with D perhaps TRBD1 (5 bases). The CDR3 spans 15 residues. Germline CDR1 and CDR2: SEHNR and FQNEAQ (reference sequence). Trimming left V 1 base short and J 4 bases short, with 13 bases between. The CDR3 sequence: CASSLGAGSSYGYTF. The CDR3 nucleotides are TGTGCCAGCAGCTTAGGGGCAGGGTCTAGCTATGGCTACACCTTC.

The chain carries TRBV29-1 and TRBJ2-7, with a tentative D call TRBD1 (5 bases). Trimming removed 4 bases at V and 3 bases at J, with 13 bases between. From germline, CDR1 is SQVTM and CDR2 ANQGSEA. This CDR3 has 13 amino acids. Here the CDR3 reads CSVAGQALYEQYF. CDR3 in DNA: TGCAGCGTTGCCGGACAAGCCCTCTACGAGCAGTACTTC.

The chain combines TRBV6-1 with TRBJ1-1; TRBD1 might be the D (5 bases). V shed 4 bases and J shed 4 bases, with 22 bases lying between them. The germline CDR1 and CDR2 sequences are MNHNS and SASEGT. The CDR3 runs to 17 residues. The CDR3 bases are TGTGCCAGCAGTGCCCAGGGAGCCGGGGGGAAACCCACTGAAGCTTTCTTT. This sequence encodes CASSAQGAGGKPTEAFF.

The chain links TRBV27 to TRBJ2-7; 8 nucleotides align to TRBD2. After removal of 5 bases from V and 3 bases from J, the junction contained 12 bases not matched to a gene. This CDR3 is built from 16 residues. Germline CDR1 MNHEY, CDR2 SMNVEV (reference sequence). The CDR3: CASSLSLGLGIYEQYF. CDR3 nucleotide sequence: TGTGCCAGCAGTCTTTCCCTGGGACTAGGTATCTACGAGCAGTACTTC.

The V gene is TRBV9, the J gene TRBJ2-1; 13 bases are a match to TRBD2. Germline V gene lookup returns CDR1 SGDLS and CDR2 YYNGEE. Trimming at V came to 4 bases and at J to 5 bases, leaving 3 bases not matched to a gene. The CDR3 loop spans 15 amino acids. As DNA, the CDR3 is TGTGCCAGCAGCCAACTAGCGGGAGGGGACAATGAGCAGTTCTTC. Residues: CASSQLAGGDNEQFF.

For the CDR3, the DNA is TGTGCCAGCAGCTCCCTGACTAGCATGTACGAGCAGTACTTC. Protein sequence: CASSSLTSMYEQYF. V and J are TRBV7-2 and TRBJ2-7; the match to TRBD2 covers 7 bases. The CDR3 totals 14 residues. Germline assignment: CDR1 SGHTA and CDR2 FQGNSA. V was clipped by 4 bases and J by 4 bases; unmatched bases: 7.

The chain is built from TRBV30 and TRBJ2-1; 8 bases fit TRBD2. Per germline, CDR1 GTSNPN and CDR2 SVGIG (reference sequence). V lost 2 bases to trimming and J lost 5 bases; unmatched junction nucleotides: 8. This CDR3 contains 15 residues. CDR3 protein: CAWSSPAGVDNEQFF. DNA of the CDR3: TGTGCCTGGAGTTCCCCAGCGGGAGTGGACAATGAGCAGTTCTTC.

This clone was detected once. The rearrangement uses TRBV5-1 and TRBJ2-1; D not certain. Trimming took 3 bases from V and 0 from J, leaving 10 bases between them. The CDR3 is 15 amino acids. Germline values: CDR1 SGHRS, CDR2 YFSETQ. As DNA, the CDR3 is TGCGCCAGCAGCTCGTCCGTTAGCTCCTACAATGAGCAGTTCTTC. As protein: CASSSSVSSYNEQFF.

This clone was seen only once. The chain employs TRBV12-5 and TRBJ1-2, with D perhaps matching TRBD1 (5 bases). The V and J ends lost 2 bases and 4 bases respectively, with 17 bases between them. The CDR3 contains 16 residues. Germline lookup yields CDR1 LGHNT and CDR2 FRNRAP. This CDR3 is CASGLSPGLQTYGYTF. The CDR3 DNA follows: TGTGCTAGTGGTTTGTCTCCGGGACTTCAAACCTATGGCTACACCTTC.

The rearrangement uses TRBV9 and TRBJ2-2; 13 positions agree with TRBD2. Per germline, CDR1 SGDLS and CDR2 YYNGEE. Trimming cost V 3 bases and J 8 bases; bases outside gene matches: 4. The CDR3 covers 15 residues. This chain's CDR3 is CASSGTSGSTGELFF. As DNA, the CDR3 is TGTGCCAGCAGCGGGACTAGCGGGAGTACTGGGGAGCTGTTTTTT.

This clone was observed once. At one end the junction does not follow the germline gene, possibly because of a read error. The CDR3 bases are TGTGCCAGCAATGAAGCTTGGAGGGCCTCTGAGCAGTTCTTC. Translated: CASNEAWRASEQFF. The J gene is TRBJ2-1, the V gene TRBV6-1; possible D gene TRBD2, 6 bases. The CDR3 is 14 residues long. The germline CDR1 and CDR2 sequences are MNHNS and SASEGT.

V usage is TRBV29-1 and J usage is TRBJ2-7; 13 bases agree with TRBD2. The germline CDR1 and CDR2 sequences are SQVTM and ANQGSEA. The CDR3 spans 14 residues. V gave up 6 bases and J gave up 5 bases; unmatched junction bases: 7. CDR3 sequence: CSVDPGTSGNEQYF. CDR3 sequence (DNA): TGCAGCGTGGACCCCGGGACTAGCGGGAACGAGCAGTACTTC.

The chain uses TRBV10-3 and TRBJ1-5; D not certain. V was shortened by 3 bases and J by 4 bases, with 4 bases between the two germline ends. There are 12 residues in the CDR3. The germline CDR1 and CDR2 sequences are ENHRY and SYGVKD. This CDR3 reads CAISESNQPQHF. The CDR3 DNA reads TGTGCCATCAGTGAATCGAATCAGCCCCAGCATTTT.